The following is a TCR beta chain sequence with its context. The CDR3 runs to 14 residues. Germline CDR1 and CDR2: SGHKS and YYEKEE (reference sequence). Unmatched junction bases numbered 11, after V lost 7 bases and J lost 7 bases. This entry belongs to a study of blood T cell repertoires in COVID-19. Overall study: Nucleic acid was either cDNA or gDNA, and it came from T cells, B-cell-depleted T cells, or PBMCs.

As processed by the authors: Estimation of nucleated cell counts was performed using reference gene primer amplification. Using immunoSEQ multiplex PCR, the repertoire was profiled, and TCRdb retains in-frame clones only, with some absent. V and J calls and clone size come straight from that table; D and trimming were deduced from the DNA. The profile covers some 700,000 clones, with 90% appearing a single time and 0.2% to 0.3% taken by the ten largest. What was sequenced was peripheral blood. The gene calls are TRBV5-5 and TRBJ1-2, with TRBD1 matching 9 bases. This clonotype originated in a woman aged 18-29 years with acute or convalescent COVID-19. The CDR3 is CASLGDRDFSGYTF. CDR3 sequence (DNA): TGTGCCAGCCTGGGGGACAGGGATTTTTCTGGCTACACCTTC.